This T cell receptor (beta chain) was obtained from a study of blood T cell repertoires in COVID-19. Trimming stripped 0 bases from V and 0 bases from J, with 8 bases between. The CDR3 is made up of 16 amino acids. Germline loops: CDR1 LNHNV, CDR2 YYDKDF (reference sequence). Patients at the Seattle site were enrolled during active infection and followed longitudinally. Generated by immunoSEQ multiplex PCR, the TCRdb table keeps only in-frame clones and is missing some. The sample yields about 73,000 clones, 77% seen once. This chain joins TRBV15 and TRBJ2-2; the D is unclear. This TCR came from a man between 65 and 85 years old with COVID-19, enrolled during active disease. The sample taken for sequencing was peripheral blood. CDR3 in DNA: TGTGCCACCAGCAGAGATCCGGGTTCGAACACCGGGGAGCTGTTTTTT. Its translation is CATSRDPGSNTGELFF. Supplemented by reference TRBV15 and TRBJ2-2, the full variable domain reads DAMVIQNPRYQVTQFGKPVTLSCSQTLNHNVMYWYQQKSSQAPKLLFHYYDKDFNNEADTPDNFQSRRPNTSFCFLDIRSPGLGDTAMYLCATSRDPGSNTGELFFGEGSRLTVL.